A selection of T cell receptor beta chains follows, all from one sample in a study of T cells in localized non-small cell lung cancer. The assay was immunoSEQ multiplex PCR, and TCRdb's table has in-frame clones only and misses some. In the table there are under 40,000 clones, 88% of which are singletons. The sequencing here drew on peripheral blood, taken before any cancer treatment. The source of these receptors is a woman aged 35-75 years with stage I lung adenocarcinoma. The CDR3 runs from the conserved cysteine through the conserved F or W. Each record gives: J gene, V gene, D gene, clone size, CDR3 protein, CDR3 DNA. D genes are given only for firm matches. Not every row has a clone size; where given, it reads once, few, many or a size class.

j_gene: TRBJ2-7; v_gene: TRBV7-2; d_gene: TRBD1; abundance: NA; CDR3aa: CASSRDRVAEQYF; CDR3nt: TGTGCCAGCAGCAGAGACAGGGTTGCCGAGCAGTACTTC
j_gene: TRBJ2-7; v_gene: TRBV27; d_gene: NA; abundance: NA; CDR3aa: CASSWRQLGDNLYEQYF; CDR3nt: TGTGCCAGCAGTTGGCGACAACTCGGGGACAACCTCTACGAGCAGTACTTC
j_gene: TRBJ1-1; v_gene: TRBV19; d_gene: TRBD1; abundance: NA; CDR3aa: CASTFWTGGKNTEAFF; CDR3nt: TGTGCCAGTACCTTTTGGACAGGGGGCAAGAACACTGAAGCTTTCTTT
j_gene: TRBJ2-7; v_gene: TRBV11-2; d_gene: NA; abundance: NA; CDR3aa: CASSLAQALYEQYF; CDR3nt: TGTGCCAGCAGCTTAGCTCAGGCCCTCTACGAGCAGTACTTC
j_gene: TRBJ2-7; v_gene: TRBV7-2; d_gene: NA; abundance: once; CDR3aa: CASSWGRVRVYEQYF; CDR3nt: TGTGCCAGCAGCTGGGGAAGGGTAAGAGTATACGAGCAGTACTTC
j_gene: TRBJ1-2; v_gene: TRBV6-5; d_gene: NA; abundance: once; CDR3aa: CASSYSPGNYGYTF; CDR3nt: TGTGCCAGCAGTTACTCCCCGGGGAACTATGGCTACACCTTC
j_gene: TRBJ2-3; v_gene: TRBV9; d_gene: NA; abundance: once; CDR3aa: CASSFNGGPTDTQYF; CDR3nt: TGTGCCAGCAGCTTTAATGGGGGCCCCACAGATACGCAGTATTTT
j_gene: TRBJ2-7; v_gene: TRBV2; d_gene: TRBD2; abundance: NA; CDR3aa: CASRIAGGPVGEQYF; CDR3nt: TGTGCCAGCAGGATAGCGGGGGGGCCGGTGGGTGAGCAGTACTTC
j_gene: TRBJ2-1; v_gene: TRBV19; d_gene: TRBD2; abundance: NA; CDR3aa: CASSMGLADSYNEQFF; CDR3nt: TGTGCCAGTAGTATGGGACTAGCGGACAGCTACAATGAGCAGTTCTTC
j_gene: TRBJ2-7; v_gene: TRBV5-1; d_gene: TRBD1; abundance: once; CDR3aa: CANSLDGDRTSYEQYF; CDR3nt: TGCGCCAACAGCTTGGACGGGGACAGGACATCCTACGAGCAGTACTTC
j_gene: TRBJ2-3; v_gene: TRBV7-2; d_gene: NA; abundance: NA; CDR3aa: CASSLWGLGLDGDTQYF; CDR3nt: TGTGCCAGCAGCTTATGGGGGCTGGGGTTAGACGGAGATACGCAGTATTTT
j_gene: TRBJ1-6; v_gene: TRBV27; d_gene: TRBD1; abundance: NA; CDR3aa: CASSLVATGGGQSPLHF; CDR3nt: TGTGCCAGCAGTTTAGTTGCTACAGGGGGAGGTCAGTCACCCCTCCACTTT
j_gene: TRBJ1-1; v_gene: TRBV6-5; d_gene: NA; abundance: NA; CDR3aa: CASSQGGLITEAFF; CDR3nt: TGTGCCAGCAGCCAAGGGGGACTGATCACTGAAGCTTTCTTT
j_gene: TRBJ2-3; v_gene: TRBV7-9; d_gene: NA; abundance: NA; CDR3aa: CASSFSNMDTQYF; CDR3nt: TGTGCCAGCAGCTTCTCCAACATGGATACGCAGTATTTT
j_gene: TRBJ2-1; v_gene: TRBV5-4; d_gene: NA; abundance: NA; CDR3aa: CASSLIPTLNNEQFF; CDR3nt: TGTGCCAGCAGCCTCATCCCTACCCTCAACAATGAGCAGTTCTTC
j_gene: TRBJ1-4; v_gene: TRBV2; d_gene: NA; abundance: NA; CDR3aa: CASMNYNEKLFF; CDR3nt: TGTGCCAGCATGAACTATAATGAAAAACTGTTTTTT
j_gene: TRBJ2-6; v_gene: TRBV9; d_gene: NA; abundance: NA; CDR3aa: CASTGWRSGANVLTF; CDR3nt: TGTGCCAGCACCGGCTGGCGCTCTGGGGCCAACGTCCTGACTTTC
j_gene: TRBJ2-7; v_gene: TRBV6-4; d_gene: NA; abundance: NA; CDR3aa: CASSDSFGLKQYF; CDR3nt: TGTGCCAGCAGCGATTCCTTTGGCCTCAAGCAGTACTTC
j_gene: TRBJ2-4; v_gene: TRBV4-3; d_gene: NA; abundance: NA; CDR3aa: CASSLSTGLLAKNIQYF; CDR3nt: TGCGCCAGCAGCCTCTCCACAGGGCTACTAGCCAAAAACATTCAGTACTTC
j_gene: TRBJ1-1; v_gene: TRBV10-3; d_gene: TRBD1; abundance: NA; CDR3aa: CAIGQANTEAFF; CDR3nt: TGTGCCATCGGACAGGCAAACACTGAAGCTTTCTTT
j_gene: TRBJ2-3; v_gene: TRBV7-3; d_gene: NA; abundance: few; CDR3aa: CASSGPARTDTQYF; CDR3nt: TGTGCCAGCAGCGGTCCCGCTCGCACAGATACGCAGTATTTT
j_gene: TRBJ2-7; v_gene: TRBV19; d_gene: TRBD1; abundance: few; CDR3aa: CASAEGQGAHEQYF; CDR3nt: TGTGCCAGCGCCGAGGGACAGGGGGCCCACGAGCAGTACTTC
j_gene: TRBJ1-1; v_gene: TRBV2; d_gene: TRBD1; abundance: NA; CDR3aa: CASSEASDRESWVVRPYEAFF; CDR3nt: TGTGCCAGCAGTGAAGCCTCGGACAGGGAAAGTTGGGTAGTAAGGCCTTATGAAGCTTTCTTT
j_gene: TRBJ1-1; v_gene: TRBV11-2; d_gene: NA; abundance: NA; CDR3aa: CASSLAGQMNTEAFF; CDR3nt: TGTGCCAGCAGCTTAGCCGGACAGATGAACACTGAAGCTTTCTTT
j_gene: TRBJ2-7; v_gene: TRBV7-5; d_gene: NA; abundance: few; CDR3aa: CARSSMGPGLAGNLTYEQYF; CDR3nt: TGTGCCAGAAGCTCGATGGGTCCCGGACTAGCGGGGAATCTTACCTACGAGCAGTACTTC
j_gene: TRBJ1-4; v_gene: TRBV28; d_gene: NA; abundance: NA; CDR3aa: CASSAQGRAEKLFF; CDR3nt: TGTGCCAGCAGTGCCCAGGGACGCGCGGAAAAACTGTTTTTT
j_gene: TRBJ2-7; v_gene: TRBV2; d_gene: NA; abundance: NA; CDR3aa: CASKRQGNSYEQYF; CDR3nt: TGTGCCAGCAAACGCCAGGGGAACTCCTACGAGCAGTACTTC
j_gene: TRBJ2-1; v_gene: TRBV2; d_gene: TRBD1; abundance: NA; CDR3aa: CASSFDRGGGNEQFF; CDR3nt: TGTGCCAGCAGTTTCGACAGGGGAGGAGGCAATGAGCAGTTCTTC
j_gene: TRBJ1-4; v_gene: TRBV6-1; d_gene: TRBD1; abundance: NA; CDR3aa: CASSERTGYNEKLFF; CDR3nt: TGTGCCAGCAGTGAAAGGACAGGGTATAATGAAAAACTGTTTTTT
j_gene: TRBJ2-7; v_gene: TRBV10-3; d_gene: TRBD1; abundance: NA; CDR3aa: CAIRGDRGSYEQYF; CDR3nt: TGTGCCATCAGGGGGGACAGGGGTTCCTACGAGCAGTACTTC
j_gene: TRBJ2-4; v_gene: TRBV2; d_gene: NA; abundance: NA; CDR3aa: CASLHRGGKNIQYF; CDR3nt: TGTGCCAGTCTGCACAGGGGGGGCAAAAACATTCAGTACTTC
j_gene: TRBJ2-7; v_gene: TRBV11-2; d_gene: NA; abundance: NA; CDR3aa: CASSLDRASYEQYF; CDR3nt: TGTGCCAGCAGCTTAGACCGAGCCTCCTACGAGCAGTACTTC
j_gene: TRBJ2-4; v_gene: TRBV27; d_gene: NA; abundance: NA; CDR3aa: CASSEDIAKNIQYF; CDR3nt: TGTGCCAGCAGTGAAGACATCGCCAAAAACATTCAGTACTTC
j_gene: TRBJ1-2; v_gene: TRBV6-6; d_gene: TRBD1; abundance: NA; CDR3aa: CASSYATGGGGYTF; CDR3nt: TGTGCCAGCAGTTACGCAACAGGGGGCGGCGGCTACACCTTC
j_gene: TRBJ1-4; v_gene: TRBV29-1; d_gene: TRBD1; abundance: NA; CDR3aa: CSVRDRYNEKLFF; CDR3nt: TGCAGCGTGAGGGACAGGTATAATGAAAAACTGTTTTTT
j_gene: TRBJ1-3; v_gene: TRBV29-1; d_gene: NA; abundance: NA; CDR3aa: CSVEAGARDSGNTIYF; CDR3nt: TGCAGCGTTGAAGCTGGGGCGAGGGATTCTGGAAACACCATATATTTT
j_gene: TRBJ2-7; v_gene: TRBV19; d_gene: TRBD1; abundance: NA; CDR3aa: CASSTNRGTYEQYF; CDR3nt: TGTGCCAGTAGTACCAACAGGGGGACCTACGAGCAGTACTTC
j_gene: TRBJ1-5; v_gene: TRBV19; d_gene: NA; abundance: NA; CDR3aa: CASSPGLEQPQHF; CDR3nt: TGTGCCAGTAGCCCGGGCCTGGAACAGCCCCAGCATTTT
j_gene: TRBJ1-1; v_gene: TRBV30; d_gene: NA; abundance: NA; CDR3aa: CAWRLGDRSFTEAFF; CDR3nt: TGTGCCTGGAGACTAGGCGACAGGTCTTTCACTGAAGCTTTCTTT
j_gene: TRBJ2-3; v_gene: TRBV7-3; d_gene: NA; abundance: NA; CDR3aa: CASSPYLADTQYF; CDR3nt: TGTGCCAGCAGCCCGTATTTGGCAGATACGCAGTATTTT
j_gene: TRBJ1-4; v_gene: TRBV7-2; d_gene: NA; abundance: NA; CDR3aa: CASSSRMTGEKLFF; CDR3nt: TGTGCCAGCAGCTCGAGGATGACGGGTGAAAAACTGTTTTTT
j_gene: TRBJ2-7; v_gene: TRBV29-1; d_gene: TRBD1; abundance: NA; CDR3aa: CSVAGGYEQYF; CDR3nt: TGCAGCGTTGCAGGGGGCTACGAGCAGTACTTC
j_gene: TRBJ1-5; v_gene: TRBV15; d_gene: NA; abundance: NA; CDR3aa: CATSRERGGRNQPQHF; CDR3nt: TGTGCCACCAGCAGAGAAAGGGGGGGCCGCAATCAGCCCCAGCATTTT
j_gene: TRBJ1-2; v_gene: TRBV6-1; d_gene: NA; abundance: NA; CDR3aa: CASSETPPAGYTF; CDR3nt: TGTGCCAGCAGTGAAACCCCGCCAGCTGGCTACACCTTC
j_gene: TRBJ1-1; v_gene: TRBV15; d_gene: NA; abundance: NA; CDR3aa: CATSRGRENTEAFF; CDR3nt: TGTGCCACCAGCAGGGGACGGGAAAACACTGAAGCTTTCTTT
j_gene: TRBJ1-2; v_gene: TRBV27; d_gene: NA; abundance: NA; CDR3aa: CASSPDRATNYGYTF; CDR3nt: TGTGCCAGCAGTCCGGACAGAGCTACTAACTATGGCTACACCTTC
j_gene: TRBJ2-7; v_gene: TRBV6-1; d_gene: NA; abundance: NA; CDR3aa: CASSGALGGAYEQYF; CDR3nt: TGTGCCAGCAGTGGGGCGTTGGGGGGAGCCTACGAGCAGTACTTC
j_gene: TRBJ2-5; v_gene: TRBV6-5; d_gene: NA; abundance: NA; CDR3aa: CASSGTGRWGETQYF; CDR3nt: TGTGCCAGCAGTGGTACAGGGAGATGGGGAGAGACCCAGTACTTC
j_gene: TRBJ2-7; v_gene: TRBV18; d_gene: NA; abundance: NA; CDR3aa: CASSLQGRGPPYEQYF; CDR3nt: TGTGCCAGCTCACTGCAAGGCAGGGGCCCCCCCTACGAGCAGTACTTC
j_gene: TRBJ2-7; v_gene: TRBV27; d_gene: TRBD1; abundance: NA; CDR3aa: CASSLAGQGYPIYEQYF; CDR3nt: TGTGCCAGCAGTTTAGCGGGACAGGGGTATCCTATCTACGAGCAGTACTTC
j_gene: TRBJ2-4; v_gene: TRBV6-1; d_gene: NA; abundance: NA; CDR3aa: CATSGQVAKNIQYF; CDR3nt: TGTGCCACCTCCGGGCAGGTAGCCAAAAACATTCAGTACTTC
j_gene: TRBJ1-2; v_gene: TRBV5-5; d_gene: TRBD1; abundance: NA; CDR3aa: CASSFRGGDYGYTF; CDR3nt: TGTGCCAGCAGCTTCCGAGGGGGCGACTATGGCTACACCTTC
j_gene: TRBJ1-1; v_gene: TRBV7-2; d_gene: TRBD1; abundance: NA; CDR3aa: CASSTGQGATEAFF; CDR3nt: TGTGCCAGCAGCACGGGACAGGGGGCCACTGAAGCTTTCTTT
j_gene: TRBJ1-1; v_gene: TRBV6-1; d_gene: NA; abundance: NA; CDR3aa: CASSVPGKKSTEAFF; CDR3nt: TGTGCCAGCAGTGTCCCGGGAAAAAAGAGCACTGAAGCTTTCTTT
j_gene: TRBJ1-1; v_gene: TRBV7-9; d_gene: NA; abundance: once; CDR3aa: CASSLSRLNTEAFF; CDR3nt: TGTGCCAGCAGCTTATCGCGACTGAACACTGAAGCTTTCTTT
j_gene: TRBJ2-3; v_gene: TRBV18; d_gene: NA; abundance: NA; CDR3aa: CASSPPVKGALPTDTQYF; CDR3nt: TGTGCCAGCTCACCACCGGTAAAAGGGGCCTTACCTACAGATACGCAGTATTTT
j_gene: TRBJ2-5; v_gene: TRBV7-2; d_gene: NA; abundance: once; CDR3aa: CASSLGGAQYF; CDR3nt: TGTGCCAGCAGCTTAGGGGGGGCCCAGTACTTC
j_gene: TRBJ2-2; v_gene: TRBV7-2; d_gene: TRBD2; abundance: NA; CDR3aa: CASSLRFWDYFTGELFF; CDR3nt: TGTGCCAGCAGCTTACGGTTCTGGGACTACTTTACCGGGGAGCTGTTTTTT
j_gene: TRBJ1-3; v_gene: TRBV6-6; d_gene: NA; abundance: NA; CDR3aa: CASTYLSGFSGNTIYF; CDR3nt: TGTGCCAGCACCTACCTTTCGGGATTCTCTGGAAACACCATATATTTT